Following are 32 T cell receptor beta chains from one sample sequenced in a study of blood T cell repertoires in COVID-19. Data came from immunoSEQ multiplex PCR; TCRdb stores just in-frame clones and leaves some out. The profile covers about 200,000 clones, with 81% appearing a single time and about 8.9% taken by the ten largest. The sequenced material came from PBMCs or T cells enriched from blood (not recorded which). All receptors come from a woman aged 45-59 years with acute COVID-19.

The chain has TRBV7-9 and TRBJ2-3, with TRBD2 identical over 9 bases. V shed 5 bases, J shed 13 bases, and the junction held 16 bases outside the gene matches. This CDR3 contains 15 residues. Per germline, CDR1 SEHNR and CDR2 FQNEAQ (reference sequence). CDR3 bases: TGTGCCAGCAGCCCGAGAGGGACTAGCCCCCAAAGGGAGTATTTT. Translating gives CASSPRGTSPQREYF.

The chain couples TRBV6-5 to TRBJ1-1, with a tentative D call TRBD1 (5 bases). Germline V lookup: CDR1 MNHEY, CDR2 SVGAGI. The CDR3 is 13 amino acids. The CDR3 coding sequence is TGTGCAACTTTACCCGGGGGTTACACTGAAGCTTTCTTT. Residues: CATLPGGYTEAFF.

This clone was observed a few times. This chain uses TRBV27 with TRBJ1-2, with D tentatively TRBD1 (5 bases). V was shortened by 5 bases and J by 6 bases, with 16 bases between the two germline ends. Germline-derived CDR1 and CDR2 are MNHEY and SMNVEV (reference sequence). The CDR3 extends over 14 amino acids. CDR3 loop: CASSGTVGRHGYTF. The CDR3 region has the DNA TGTGCCAGCAGTGGGACTGTAGGAAGGCATGGCTACACCTTC.

The genes are TRBV6-2 or TRBV6-3 and TRBJ1-1; possible D gene TRBD1, 5 bases. CDR3 length: 15 amino acids. Trimming shortened V by 0 bases and J by 4 bases, and 12 bases separated the two germline ends. Germline V gives CDR1 MNHEY, CDR2 SVGEGT. The CDR3 protein is CASSYSWGGGTEAFF. The DNA of the CDR3 is TGTGCCAGCAGTTACTCTTGGGGGGGAGGCACTGAAGCTTTCTTT.

This sequence joins TRBV3-1 (or the pseudogene TRBV3-2) and TRBJ1-2; 7 bases align to TRBD1. The trim removed 5 bases at V and 8 bases at J, leaving 8 bases unmatched. The length of the CDR3 is 13 residues. The germline gives CDR1 LGHDT, CDR2 YNNKEL (reference sequence). Here the CDR3 reads CASSGQERMGYTF. The DNA for the CDR3 is TGTGCCAGCAGCGGACAGGAGCGTATGGGCTACACCTTC.

This clone was recorded only once. The chain's CDR3 is CASSERQVKNTEAFF. DNA for the CDR3: TGTGCCAGCAGTGAAAGACAGGTGAAGAACACTGAAGCTTTCTTT. The V call is TRBV6-1, the J call TRBJ1-1; the D gene is possibly TRBD1 (6 bases). Germline V gives CDR1 MNHNS, CDR2 SASEGT. V lost 2 bases, J lost 1 base, and 11 bases lay in between. CDR3 length: 15 residues.

This chain uses TRBV2 with TRBJ1-3; the D is unclear. This CDR3 region has 16 residues. Per the germline V gene, CDR1 is SNHLY and CDR2 is FYNNEI. The V gene lost 3 bases and the J gene lost 0 bases, with 12 bases spanning the gap. In DNA form, the CDR3 reads TGTGCCAGCAGTGATGCCACACCCAGCTCTGGAAACACCATATATTTT. This translates into CASSDATPSSGNTIYF.

The chain combines TRBV28 with TRBJ1-5; TRBD1 agrees at 8 bases. This CDR3 has 15 residues. Germline V gene sequence: CDR1 MDHEN, CDR2 SYDVKM. V was clipped by 3 bases and J by 6 bases; unmatched bases: 7. The CDR3 is CASSFSRGQGQPQHF. Here the CDR3 DNA reads TGTGCCAGCAGTTTTAGCAGGGGGCAAGGTCAGCCCCAGCATTTT.

V and J are TRBV28 and TRBJ1-1; D might be TRBD1 (6 bases). The CDR3 is 14 residues long. V lost 10 bases to trimming and J lost 1 base, with 16 bases between them. Germline CDR1 MDHEN, CDR2 SYDVKM. The CDR3 region has the DNA TGTGCCACCCGATCCGGACAGCCGAACACTGAAGCTTTCTTT. Residues: CATRSGQPNTEAFF.

This chain joins TRBV10-3 and TRBJ2-3, with D possibly being TRBD2 (5 bases). CDR3 size: 15 residues. CDR1 is ENHRY and CDR2 is SYGVKD in the germline V gene. The V gene lost 0 bases and the J gene lost 0 bases, with 7 bases spanning the gap. CDR3 DNA: TGTGCCATCAGTGAGTCATCTAGCAGCACAGATACGCAGTATTTT. Residues: CAISESSSSTDTQYF.

The rearrangement links TRBV10-2 to TRBJ2-4; 8 nucleotides agree with TRBD1. Germline V lookup: CDR1 WSHSY, CDR2 SAAADI. V gave up 1 base and J gave up 2 bases; unmatched junction bases: 10. There are 18 residues in the CDR3. In DNA, the CDR3 is TGCGCCAGCAGTGAGTTCGGGGCAGGGGGCGCGACCAAAAACATTCAGTACTTC. It codes for CASSEFGAGGATKNIQYF.

V gene TRBV6-2 or TRBV6-3 combines with J gene TRBJ2-7, with 13 bases lining up with TRBD2. CDR3 size: 14 residues. Germline CDR1 and CDR2: MNHEY and SVGEGT. The junction had 5 bases not matched to a gene; V was cut back by 5 bases and J by 7 bases. The DNA of the CDR3 is TGTGCCAGCAGTCTAATGGGACTAGCGGGGGAGCAGTACTTC. Amino acid sequence: CASSLMGLAGEQYF.

The chain employs TRBV5-1 and TRBJ2-7, with a possible D match to TRBD2 (6 bases). This CDR3 is built from 15 residues. Germline CDR1 SGHRS, CDR2 YFSETQ. The germline V and J ends were trimmed by 1 base and 6 bases, with 17 bases remaining between them. The CDR3, as DNA: TGCGCCAGCAGCTTGCGGGGGTCTGGGACCTCCGAGCAGTACTTC. The encoded protein is CASSLRGSGTSEQYF.

This clone showed up just a few times. CDR3 amino acids: CASSLGGATNEKLFF. As DNA, the CDR3 is TGCGCCAGCAGCTTGGGCGGCGCAACTAATGAAAAACTGTTTTTT. V gene TRBV5-1 combines with J gene TRBJ1-4, with D unclear. CDR3 length: 15 residues. CDR1 is SGHRS, CDR2 YFSETQ, per germline. V gave up 0 bases and J gave up 0 bases, with 6 bases separating them.

This clone was seen only once. V and J are TRBV7-6 and TRBJ2-5; 7 bases are shared with TRBD2. This CDR3 has 15 amino acids. In germline, CDR1 is SGHVS, CDR2 FNYEAQ. The V segment lost 6 bases and the J segment 2 bases; nucleotides outside the gene matches: 9. In DNA, the CDR3 is TGTGCCAGCAGTTCTACCGGGACTATTCAAGAGACCCAGTACTTC. This sequence encodes CASSSTGTIQETQYF. Full variable domain (outside the CDR3, taken from reference TRBV7-6 and TRBJ2-5): GAGVSQSPRYKVTKRGQDVALRCDPISGHVSLYWYRQALGQGPEFLTYFNYEAQQDKSGLPNDRFSAERPEGSISTLTIQRTEQRDSAMYRCASSSTGTIQETQYFGPGTRLLVL.

This clone was detected only once. The chain joins TRBV29-1 to TRBJ1-1; the D gene is possibly TRBD1 (5 bases). V gave up 6 bases and J gave up 5 bases, with 19 bases separating them. Germline values: CDR1 SQVTM, CDR2 ANQGSEA. This CDR3 contains 14 residues. Here the CDR3 DNA reads TGCAGCGTCCAAAGCCCTACAGGCAGTACTGAAGCTTTCTTT. This codes for CSVQSPTGSTEAFF.

This clone was seen just once. The gene calls are TRBV27 and TRBJ1-5; 7 positions match TRBD1. CDR1 MNHEY and CDR2 SMNVEV come from the germline V gene (reference sequence). The CDR3 is made up of 13 amino acids. V trimming: 5 bases; J trimming: 3 bases; junction bases outside the gene matches: 1. The CDR3: CASSRGPNQPQHF. Here the CDR3 DNA reads TGTGCCAGCAGTAGGGGGCCCAATCAGCCCCAGCATTTT.

J is TRBJ2-7 and V is TRBV6-9; 12 bases fit TRBD1. After removal of 3 bases from V and 4 bases from J, the junction contained 4 bases not matched to a gene. This CDR3 has 15 amino acids. The V gene's germline CDR1 is MNHGY and CDR2 SVAAGI. CDR3 sequence (DNA): TGTGCCAGCAGTTACCCGGGACAGGGGGCTTACGAGCAGTACTTC. Translating it yields CASSYPGQGAYEQYF.

This clone has only a few counts. The chain has TRBV5-8 and TRBJ2-5; D is perhaps TRBD2 (6 bases). CDR3 length: 14 amino acids. V was cut by 6 bases and J by 2 bases, with 14 bases left in between. Germline CDR1 and CDR2: SGHTS and YDEGEE. The CDR3 sequence is CASTVPGLQETQYF. In DNA, the CDR3 is TGTGCCAGCACCGTGCCGGGACTTCAAGAGACCCAGTACTTC.

This sequence joins TRBV6-4 and TRBJ1-1, with 11 bases aligning to TRBD1. The germline V gene encodes CDR1 MRHNA and CDR2 SNTAGT. The CDR3 contains 19 residues. V dropped 3 bases and J dropped 2; count of bases not matched to a gene: 14. In DNA, the CDR3 is TGTGCCAGCAGTGATTCGAACCCCGATGGACAGGGGGCAAACACTGAAGCTTTCTTT. Translated: CASSDSNPDGQGANTEAFF.

CDR3 coding DNA: TGTGCCAGCAGTGAGGGGGGACTGCCGGGGACTAATGAAAAACTGTTTTTT. Protein: CASSEGGLPGTNEKLFF. The V gene is TRBV25-1, the J gene TRBJ1-4, with D possibly TRBD1 on 5 matching bases. The germline V gene encodes CDR1 MGHDK and CDR2 SYGVNS. Trimming pared 3 bases from V and 2 bases from J, leaving 16 bases between. The CDR3 spans 17 residues.

V and J are TRBV6-7 and TRBJ1-3; no firm D call. TRBV6-7 belongs to the ORF category, with a function that is uncertain. This CDR3 is 16 amino acids long. Trimming cost V 7 bases and J 6 bases, with 22 bases left between them. CDR3 residues: CASNGRRRVSKNTIYF. CDR3 nucleotide sequence: TGTGCCAGCAACGGTCGTCGGCGGGTTAGTAAAAACACCATATATTTT.

V usage is TRBV7-9 and J usage is TRBJ2-7, with 9 nucleotides matching TRBD1. This CDR3 comprises 17 residues. Trimming cost V 5 bases and J 4 bases; bases outside gene matches: 15. Germline V gene lookup returns CDR1 SEHNR and CDR2 FQNEAQ (reference sequence). CDR3 in DNA: TGTGCCAGCAGCCCGGGGGCTATCGGGACAGGGCTATACGAGCAGTACTTC. It translates to CASSPGAIGTGLYEQYF.

The chain is built from TRBV20-1 and TRBJ1-6; 12 positions match TRBD1. The germline V gene has CDR1 DFQATT and CDR2 SNEGSKA (reference sequence). With V trimmed by 3 bases and J by 14 bases, 8 bases remained unmatched. This CDR3 has 14 amino acids. In DNA, the CDR3 is TGCAGTGCTAGTTCCGGGACAGGGGGCTTCACCCTCCACTTT. This sequence encodes CSASSGTGGFTLHF.

The V and J genes are TRBV18 and TRBJ1-2; 10 nucleotides line up with TRBD1. CDR3 length equals 16 residues. Germline V CDR1 and CDR2: KGHSH, LQKENI. The V segment lost 3 bases and the J segment 4 bases; nucleotides outside the gene matches: 8. The CDR3 region is CASSPLGTGAFYGYTF. The CDR3 DNA reads as TGTGCCAGCTCACCTCTAGGGACAGGGGCCTTCTATGGCTACACCTTC. Based on the CDR3 plus reference TRBV18 and TRBJ1-2, the full variable domain is NAGVMQNPRHLVRRRGQEARLRCSPMKGHSHVYWYRQLPEEGLKFMVYLQKENIIDESGMPKERFSAEFPKEGPSILRIQQVVRGDSAAYFCASSPLGTGAFYGYTFGSGTRLTVV.

The rearrangement uses TRBV5-5 and TRBJ1-3, with D uncertain. The CDR3 runs 16 residues. The ends were cut back, 4 bases at V and 1 base at J, with 15 bases in the middle. The germline CDR1 and CDR2 sequences are SGHKS and YYEKEE (reference sequence). This CDR3 is CASSLPGSPSGNTIYF. The CDR3 nucleotides read TGTGCCAGCAGCCTACCAGGATCTCCATCTGGAAACACCATATATTTT.

The chain carries TRBV5-1 and TRBJ2-5, with 10 bases identical to TRBD2. The CDR3 has 18 amino acids. Germline V gene sequence: CDR1 SGHRS, CDR2 YFSETQ. J lost 2 bases, V lost 4 bases, and 14 bases had no gene match. The CDR3 nucleotides read TGCGCCAGCAGCCGAGGGCCTAGCGGGAGTGGGGGGCAAGAGACCCAGTACTTC. As protein: CASSRGPSGSGGQETQYF.

The chain joins TRBV5-4 to TRBJ2-5, with TRBD2 as a possible D gene (5 bases). The CDR3 extends over 16 amino acids. Germline V lookup: CDR1 SGHNT, CDR2 YYREEE (reference sequence). V was trimmed by 4 bases and J by 4 bases, leaving 20 bases between them. This chain's CDR3 is CASSLTVGVRGETQYF. As DNA, the CDR3 is TGTGCCAGCAGCCTAACTGTGGGAGTACGGGGAGAGACCCAGTACTTC.

V is TRBV9 and J is TRBJ1-1; 7 positions match TRBD1. Germline CDR1 and CDR2: SGDLS and YYNGEE. The CDR3 consists of 14 residues. Germline trimming cut 3 bases from V and 2 bases from J; bases unmatched to any gene: 4. CDR3 coding DNA: TGTGCCAGCAGCGCACGACAGGGTAACACTGAAGCTTTCTTT. As protein: CASSARQGNTEAFF.

V usage is TRBV28 and J usage is TRBJ2-5, with D maybe TRBD1 (5 bases). The CDR3 length is 14 residues. Looked up from germline, CDR1 is MDHEN and CDR2 is SYDVKM. Trimming took 7 bases from V and 5 from J, leaving 17 bases between them. The DNA of the CDR3 is TGTGCCAGCACCCCTTTGGGGCCAGCGGAGACCCAGTACTTC. Its translation: CASTPLGPAETQYF.

The chain uses TRBV28 and TRBJ1-1; 9 nucleotides line up with TRBD1. V dropped 4 bases and J dropped 4; count of bases not matched to a gene: 10. CDR1 and CDR2 from the germline V gene are MDHEN and SYDVKM. The CDR3 spans 16 residues. CDR3 bases: TGTGCCAGCAGTTGGAACAGGGGGCTGAGGATCACTGAAGCTTTCTTT. Encoded protein: CASSWNRGLRITEAFF.

CDR3 in amino acids: CASRDNSHGYTF. CDR3 in DNA: TGTGCCAGCAGGGACAACTCGCATGGCTACACCTTC. V gene TRBV12-3 or TRBV12-4 combines with J gene TRBJ1-2, with D possibly TRBD1 on 5 matching bases. This CDR3 contains 12 residues. Trimming cost V 6 bases and J 6 bases, with 11 bases left between them.